The 9 T cell receptor beta chains below were found in one sample sequenced in a study of neurological immune-mediated disorders. TCRdb called the 5' RACE reads again in MiXCR, with one record for every CDR3 protein. The sample shows fewer than 60,000 distinct CDR3 sequences, roughly 3.8% of them seen only once. The specimen sequenced was PBMCs. These TCRs come from a man aged 60-69 years with multiple sclerosis.

This clonotype was observed many times. V is TRBV2 and J is TRBJ2-7; possibly TRBD2 for D (6 bases). The CDR3 totals 14 residues. Germline V gene lookup returns CDR1 SNHLY and CDR2 FYNNEI. V gave up 4 bases and J gave up 0 bases, with 10 bases separating them. The CDR3 spells CASSVRGLSYEQYF. CDR3 nucleotide sequence: TGTGCCAGCAGTGTGCGGGGTCTCTCCTACGAGCAGTACTTC.

This clonotype was seen many times. This chain uses TRBV5-1 with TRBJ2-1, with a weak D call TRBD1 (5 bases). The CDR3 totals 16 residues. Germline V gene data show CDR1 as SGHRS and CDR2 as YFSETQ. Trimming took off 4 bases at V and 1 base at J, with 15 bases between the two ends. CDR3 protein: CASSRLSGASYNEQFF. The CDR3 coding sequence is TGCGCCAGCAGCCGGTTGAGTGGGGCTTCCTACAATGAGCAGTTCTTC.

This clonotype was counted between two and nine times. The chain recombines TRBV20-1 with TRBJ2-2, with 12 positions matching TRBD2. CDR1 is DFQATT and CDR2 is SNEGSKA in the germline V gene (reference sequence). This CDR3 comprises 15 residues. J gave up 7 bases and V 6 bases, and 9 bases lay outside the gene matches. CDR3 DNA sequence: TGCAGTGCCCCCCTAGCGGGAGGGCTGGGCGGGGAGCTGTTTTTT. It translates to CSAPLAGGLGGELFF.

This sequence joins TRBV20-1 and TRBJ1-2; no clear D. This CDR3 spans 12 amino acids. Between the trimmed V and J ends, which lost 5 bases and 8 bases, there was a span of 15 bases. Per germline, CDR1 DFQATT and CDR2 SNEGSKA (reference sequence). In DNA, the CDR3 is TGCAGTGCTGCACTGGGGTCGGAGGGCTACACCTTC. Its protein is CSAALGSEGYTF.

This clonotype was detected many times. The chain joins TRBV5-1 to TRBJ2-5; D unresolved. The length of the CDR3 is 16 residues. Germline assignment: CDR1 SGHRS and CDR2 YFSETQ. The ends were cut back, 4 bases at V and 0 bases at J, with 16 bases in the middle. DNA of the CDR3: TGCGCCAGCAGCCCGGGCCGTCTGGACCACCAAGAGACCCAGTACTTC. This sequence encodes CASSPGRLDHQETQYF.

Ten or more counts support this clonotype. The chain employs TRBV28 and TRBJ2-1; D call uncertain. Germline CDR1 is MDHEN and CDR2 is SYDVKM. Trimming stripped 3 bases from V and 0 bases from J, with 9 bases between. The CDR3 has 15 residues. The CDR3 sequence: CASSLRPSSYNEQFF. CDR3 bases: TGTGCCAGCAGTTTGCGGCCGAGCTCCTACAATGAGCAGTTCTTC.

The J gene is TRBJ2-3, the V gene TRBV5-5; possible D gene TRBD2, 5 bases. Germline values: CDR1 SGHKS, CDR2 YYEKEE (reference sequence). V was clipped by 6 bases and J by 0 bases, with 11 bases between them. CDR3 length equals 14 residues. The CDR3 nucleotides are TGTGCCAGCAACCCGGGAAACAGCACAGATACGCAGTATTTT. Translated: CASNPGNSTDTQYF.

In this sample, this clonotype turned up many times. This chain uses TRBV5-1 with TRBJ2-1, with 10 positions matching TRBD2. The CDR3 sequence is 14 residues long. V lost 5 bases to trimming and J lost 9 bases; unmatched junction nucleotides: 8. From germline, CDR1 is SGHRS and CDR2 YFSETQ. The DNA for the CDR3 is TGCGCCAGCAGGCCTAGCGGGGGATCGGGTGAGCAGTTCTTC. This codes for CASRPSGGSGEQFF.

This clonotype was detected ten times or more. This sequence joins TRBV5-6 and TRBJ1-6; 7 bases are shared with TRBD1. This CDR3 comprises 16 residues. The V segment lost 3 bases and the J segment 8 bases; nucleotides outside the gene matches: 11. Germline lookup yields CDR1 SGHDT and CDR2 YYEEEE. CDR3 in DNA: TGTGCCAGCAGCTCCGACTCCGGGACAGTTTATTCACCCCTCCACTTT. The encoded protein is CASSSDSGTVYSPLHF.